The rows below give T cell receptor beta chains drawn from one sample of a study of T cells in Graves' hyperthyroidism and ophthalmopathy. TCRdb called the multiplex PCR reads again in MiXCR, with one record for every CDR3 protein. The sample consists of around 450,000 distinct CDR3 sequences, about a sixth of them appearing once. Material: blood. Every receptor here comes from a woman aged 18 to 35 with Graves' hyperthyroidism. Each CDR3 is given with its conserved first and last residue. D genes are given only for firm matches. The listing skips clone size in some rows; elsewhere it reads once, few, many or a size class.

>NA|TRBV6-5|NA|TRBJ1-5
CASSYDGQHQPQHF
TGTGCCAGCAGTTACGATGGACAGCATCAGCCCCAGCATTTT
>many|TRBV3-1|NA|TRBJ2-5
CASSPGTFQETQYF
TGTGCCAGCAGCCCAGGGACGTTCCAAGAGACCCAGTACTTC
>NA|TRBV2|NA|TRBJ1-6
CASSRDHRLPHF
TGTGCCAGCAGTAGGGACCACAGGCTTCCCCACTTT
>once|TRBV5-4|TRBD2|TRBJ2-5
CASSSAFGTSGALSTETQYF
TGTGCCAGCAGCTCCGCCTTTGGGACTAGCGGGGCGCTTTCTACGGAGACCCAGTACTTC
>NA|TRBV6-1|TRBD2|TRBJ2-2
CASRPGTSISGELFF
TGTGCCAGCAGACCCGGGACTAGCATCTCCGGGGAGCTGTTTTTT
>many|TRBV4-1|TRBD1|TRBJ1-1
CASSQAEQGVARAFF
TGCGCCAGCAGCCAAGCGGAACAGGGGGTCGCACGGGCTTTCTTT
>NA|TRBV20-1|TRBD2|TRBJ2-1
CSEGTSLHEQFF
TGCAGTGAAGGGACTAGCCTTCATGAGCAGTTCTTC
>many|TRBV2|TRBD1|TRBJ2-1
CARDRGDEQFF
TGTGCCAGGGACAGGGGAGATGAGCAGTTCTTC
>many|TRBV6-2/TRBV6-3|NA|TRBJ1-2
CASSPIDRPSYGYTF
TGTGCCAGCAGTCCAATCGACCGTCCCTCTTACGGCTACACCTTC
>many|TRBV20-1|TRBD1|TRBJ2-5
CSASPTGVLETQYF
TGCAGTGCTAGTCCGACAGGGGTATTGGAGACCCAGTACTTC
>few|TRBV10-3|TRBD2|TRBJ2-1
CAIRGARGAPDNEQFF
TGTGCCATCAGGGGCGCGCGGGGGGCCCCGGACAATGAGCAGTTCTTC
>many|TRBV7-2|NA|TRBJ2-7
CASSSFGTPDYEQYF
TGTGCCAGCAGCTCCTTCGGGACACCGGACTACGAGCAGTACTTC
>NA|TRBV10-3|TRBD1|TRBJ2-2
CANQGQGGNTGELFF
TGTGCCAACCAAGGACAGGGGGGTAACACCGGGGAGCTGTTTTTT
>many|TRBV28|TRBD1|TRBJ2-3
CASSLRPRQGRDTQYF
TGTGCCAGCAGTCTACGCCCCCGACAGGGTAGGGATACGCAGTATTTT
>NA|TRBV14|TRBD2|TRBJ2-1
CASSQGQVWSSGPYNEQFF
TGTGCCAGCAGCCAAGGGCAGGTTTGGTCTAGCGGGCCCTACAATGAGCAGTTCTTC
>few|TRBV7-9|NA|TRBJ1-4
CASSAVGTNEKLFF
TGTGCCAGCAGCGCCGTAGGAACTAATGAAAAACTGTTTTTT
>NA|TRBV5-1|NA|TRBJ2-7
CASRPTYGTSTHEQYF
TGCGCCAGCAGACCCACCTACGGGACCTCAACCCACGAGCAGTACTTC
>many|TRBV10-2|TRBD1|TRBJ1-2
CASSGGQGSGYTF
TGCGCCAGCAGCGGGGGACAGGGCAGTGGCTACACCTTC
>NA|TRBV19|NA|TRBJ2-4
CASSIESSGQGSKNIQYF
TGTGCCAGTAGTATAGAATCGAGTGGGCAGGGGTCCAAAAACATTCAGTACTTC
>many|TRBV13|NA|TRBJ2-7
CASRLGGYSYEQYF
TGTGCCAGCCGTTTGGGGGGTTACTCCTACGAGCAGTACTTC
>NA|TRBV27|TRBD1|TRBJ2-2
CASSPGQGETGELFF
TGTGCCAGCAGTCCGGGACAGGGAGAAACCGGGGAGCTGTTTTTT
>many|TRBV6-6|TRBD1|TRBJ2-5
CASSYSGQDAYWGRETQYF
TGTGCCAGCAGTTACTCAGGACAGGACGCGTATTGGGGTCGAGAGACCCAGTACTTC
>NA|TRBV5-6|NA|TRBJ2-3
CASSGGPTAYSTDTQYF
TGTGCCAGCAGCGGAGGCCCGACAGCCTATAGCACAGATACGCAGTATTTT
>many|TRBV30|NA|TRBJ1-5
CAWSAGVSNQPQHF
TGTGCCTGGAGTGCAGGGGTTAGCAATCAGCCCCAGCATTTT
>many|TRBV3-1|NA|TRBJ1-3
CASSQAWVSGNTIYF
TGTGCCAGCAGCCAAGCGTGGGTATCAGGAAACACCATATATTTT
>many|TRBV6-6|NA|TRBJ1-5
CASSYKWGDQPQHF
TGTGCCAGCAGTTACAAATGGGGGGATCAGCCCCAGCATTTT
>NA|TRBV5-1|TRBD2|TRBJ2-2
CASSLPSGGAGELFF
TGCGCCAGCAGCCTCCCTAGCGGGGGTGCCGGGGAGCTGTTTTTT
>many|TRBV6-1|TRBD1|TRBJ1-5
CASTRAGQSNQPQHF
TGTGCCAGCACCAGAGCGGGACAGAGCAATCAGCCCCAGCATTTT
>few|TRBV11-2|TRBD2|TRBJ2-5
CVSSSALILAGGPGETQYF
TGTGTCAGCAGCTCCGCCCTCATCCTAGCGGGGGGGCCAGGAGAGACCCAGTACTTC
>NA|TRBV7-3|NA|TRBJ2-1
CASSSGGHEQFF
TGTGCCAGCAGCTCCGGGGGGCATGAGCAGTTCTTC
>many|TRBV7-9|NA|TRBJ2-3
CASSLPVVDTQYF
TGTGCCAGCAGCTTACCCGTGGTAGATACGCAGTATTTT
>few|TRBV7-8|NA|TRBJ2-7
CASSLDGGSSYEQYF
TGTGCCAGCAGCTTAGATGGGGGTTCCTCTTACGAGCAGTACTTC
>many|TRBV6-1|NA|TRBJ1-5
CASILNRRHNQPQHF
TGTGCCAGCATCTTAAACAGGAGGCACAATCAGCCCCAGCATTTT
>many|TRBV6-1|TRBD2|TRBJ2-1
CASSSRLAGDNEQFF
TGTGCCAGCAGTTCCCGACTAGCGGGTGACAATGAGCAGTTCTTC
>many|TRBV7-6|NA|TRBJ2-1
CASSASFGQTSSYNEQFF
TGTGCCAGCAGCGCAAGTTTCGGACAGACGAGCTCCTACAATGAGCAGTTCTTC
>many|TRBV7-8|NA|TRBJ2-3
CASSLAGGTSTDTQYF
TGTGCCAGCAGCTTAGCCGGCGGAACTAGCACAGATACGCAGTATTTT
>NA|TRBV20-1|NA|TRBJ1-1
CSASGGANTEAFF
TGCAGTGCTAGCGGGGGGGCAAACACTGAAGCTTTCTTT
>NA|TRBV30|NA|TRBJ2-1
CAWDSGDYNEQFF
TGTGCCTGGGATAGCGGAGATTACAATGAGCAGTTCTTC
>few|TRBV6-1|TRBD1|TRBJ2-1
CASSFTGVPGNEQFF
TGTGCCAGCAGTTTCACAGGGGTTCCCGGCAATGAGCAGTTCTTC
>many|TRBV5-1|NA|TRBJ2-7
CASSFSYEQYF
TGTGCCAGCAGCTTCTCCTACGAGCAGTACTTC
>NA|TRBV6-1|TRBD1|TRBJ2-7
CASSGGGPGQGAHKQYF
TGTGCCAGCAGTGGAGGGGGTCCGGGACAGGGGGCCCACAAGCAGTACTTC
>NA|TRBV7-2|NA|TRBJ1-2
CASTKRDSSNYGYTF
TGTGCCAGCACCAAACGGGATTCCTCTAACTATGGCTACACCTTC
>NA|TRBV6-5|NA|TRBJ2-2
CASSYAHTGELFF
TGTGCCAGCAGTTACGCTCACACCGGGGAGCTGTTTTTT
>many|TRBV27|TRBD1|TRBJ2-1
CAGSSGTGVHEQFF
TGTGCCGGCAGTTCCGGGACAGGGGTCCATGAGCAGTTCTTC
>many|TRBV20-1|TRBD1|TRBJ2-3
CSAQVIDGTGGSTDTQYF
TGCAGTGCTCAGGTCATAGATGGAACAGGGGGTTCCACAGATACGCAGTATTTT
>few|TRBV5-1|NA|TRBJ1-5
CASSLDGDNNQPQHF
TGCGCCAGCAGCTTGGACGGGGACAATAATCAGCCCCAGCATTTT
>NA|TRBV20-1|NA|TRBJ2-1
CSARYRYGNEQFF
TGCAGTGCTAGGTACAGGTATGGCAATGAGCAGTTCTTC
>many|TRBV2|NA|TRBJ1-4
CASCEDRATNEKLFF
TGTGCCAGCTGTGAGGATCGGGCAACTAATGAAAAACTGTTTTTT
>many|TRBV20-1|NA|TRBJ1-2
CSARLGGFDYGYTF
TGCAGTGCCCGGCTCGGAGGGTTTGACTATGGCTACACCTTC
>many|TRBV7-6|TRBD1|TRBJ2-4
CASSLGTGGGGNIQYF
TGTGCCAGCAGCTTGGGGACAGGGGGTGGGGGAAACATTCAGTACTTC
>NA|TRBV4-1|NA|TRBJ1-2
CASSRREGVEFANYGYTF
TGCGCCAGCAGCCGAAGGGAAGGGGTGGAGTTCGCTAACTATGGCTACACCTTC
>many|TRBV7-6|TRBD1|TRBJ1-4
CASSLIQGATGEKLFF
TGTGCCAGCAGTTTAATTCAGGGGGCGACGGGCGAAAAACTGTTTTTT
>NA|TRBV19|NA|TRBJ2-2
CASSTLAGGTGELFF
TGTGCCAGTAGTACTCTGGCAGGGGGGACCGGGGAGCTGTTTTTT
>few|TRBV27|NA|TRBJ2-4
CASRSGLAKNIQYF
TGTGCCAGCAGATCAGGTCTAGCCAAAAACATTCAGTACTTC
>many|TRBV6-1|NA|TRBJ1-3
CASSLAFEGNTIYF
TGTGCCAGCAGTCTCGCTTTTGAGGGAAACACCATATATTTT
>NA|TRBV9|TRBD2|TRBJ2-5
CASSVGTSIQETQYF
TGTGCCAGCAGCGTAGGGACTAGCATCCAAGAGACCCAGTACTTC
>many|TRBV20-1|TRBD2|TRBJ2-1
CSAKETSGIYEQFF
TGCAGTGCTAAGGAGACTAGCGGGATATATGAGCAGTTCTTC
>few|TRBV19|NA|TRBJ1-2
CASSSHRGSGYTF
TGTGCCAGTAGTTCCCACCGGGGAAGTGGCTACACCTTC
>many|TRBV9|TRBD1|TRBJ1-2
CASSVDRAGRNGYTF
TGTGCCAGCAGCGTCGACAGGGCGGGTCGAAATGGCTACACCTTC
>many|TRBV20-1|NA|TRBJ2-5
CSAREPRIQETQYF
TGCAGTGCTAGAGAGCCCAGGATTCAAGAGACCCAGTACTTC